This is a list of T cell receptor beta chains from one sample in a study of shared clonotypes between healthy human individuals. The method was immunoSEQ multiplex PCR; TCRdb's version includes in-frame clones alone and lacks a portion of them. The data show over 2 million clones, around 93% seen once. The sequenced sample was naive CD4+ T cells from PBMCs. These receptors originate from a man aged 18 to 30 in good health. Some clones in this sample may be carry-over from other donors' samples. The CDR3 runs from the conserved cysteine through the conserved F or W. Each record gives: clone size, J gene, V gene, D gene, CDR3 protein, CDR3 DNA. A D gene is named only where the DNA matches it firmly. Clone size appears in some rows only: once, few, many, or a class for an expanded clone.

-,TRBJ2-1,TRBV5-1,-,CATGGPSNNEQFF,TGCGCCACAGGAGGGCCGTCCAACAATGAGCAGTTCTTC
-,TRBJ1-1,TRBV6-6,-,CASRLAGQGGTEAFF,TGTGCCAGCAGGCTCGCTGGGCAGGGTGGCACTGAAGCTTTCTTT
-,TRBJ2-7,TRBV30,-,CAWSVYQRSSYEQYF,TGTGCCTGGAGTGTTTACCAGAGGAGCTCCTACGAGCAGTACTTC
-,TRBJ2-1,TRBV29-1,TRBD2,CSVGTSGGPNEQFF,TGCAGCGTCGGGACTAGCGGGGGTCCCAATGAGCAGTTCTTC
-,TRBJ1-2,TRBV28,-,CASSPGQGYTF,TGTGCCAGCAGTCCCGGACAGGGCTACACCTTC
-,TRBJ1-1,TRBV29-1,-,CSSSEGVDTEAFF,TGCAGCTCTTCGGAGGGGGTCGACACTGAAGCTTTCTTT
-,TRBJ1-1,TRBV5-1,-,CASSLVPSSGRTEAFF,TGCGCCAGCAGCTTGGTTCCCTCCTCGGGCAGGACTGAAGCTTTCTTT
-,TRBJ1-1,TRBV5-4,TRBD1,CASSYGRGLSTEAFF,TGTGCCAGCAGCTACGGCAGGGGGCTGAGTACTGAAGCTTTCTTT
-,TRBJ2-5,TRBV5-1,-,CASSLANSAPGTQYF,TGCGCCAGCAGCTTGGCCAACTCTGCTCCGGGGACCCAGTACTTC
-,TRBJ1-1,TRBV10-2,-,CASSDPGRRSNTEAFF,TGCGCCAGCAGTGATCCCGGCCGGAGATCGAACACTGAAGCTTTCTTT
-,TRBJ1-5,TRBV7-6,TRBD1,CASSYTGGEQPQHF,TGTGCCAGCAGCTACACAGGGGGCGAGCAGCCCCAGCATTTT
-,TRBJ1-1,TRBV29-1,-,CSVEGMGAVNTEAFF,TGCAGCGTTGAAGGGATGGGGGCGGTGAACACTGAAGCTTTCTTT
-,TRBJ2-5,TRBV12-5,-,CASGLYREETQYF,TGTGCTAGTGGTTTGTACAGGGAAGAGACCCAGTACTTC
once,TRBJ2-6,TRBV5-6,-,CASSLFILASGANVLTF,TGTGCCAGCAGCTTGTTCATTTTGGCCTCTGGGGCCAACGTCCTGACTTTC
-,TRBJ2-3,TRBV5-4,-,CASAMSGTRRDTQYF,TGTGCCAGCGCCATGTCCGGGACTCGTAGAGATACGCAGTATTTT
-,TRBJ1-2,TRBV6-5,-,CASRSREGYGYTF,TGTGCCAGCAGATCCCGGGAAGGGTATGGCTACACCTTC
-,TRBJ1-2,TRBV19,TRBD1,CASSISAGGTGYTF,TGTGCCAGTAGTATCTCGGCAGGGGGGACAGGCTACACCTTC
-,TRBJ2-1,TRBV5-4,TRBD2,CASSFGGGRDNEQFF,TGTGCCAGCAGCTTCGGGGGCGGGAGGGACAATGAGCAGTTCTTC
-,TRBJ1-1,TRBV7-3,-,CASSLRRMTEAFF,TGTGCCAGCAGCTTAAGGCGCATGACTGAAGCTTTCTTT
-,TRBJ1-5,TRBV28,TRBD1,CASSSPGQVVSNQPQHF,TGTGCCAGCAGTTCCCCGGGACAGGTGGTTAGCAATCAGCCCCAGCATTTT
-,TRBJ1-2,TRBV28,-,CASSLWLSEGYGYTF,TGTGCCAGCAGTCTCTGGCTCTCCGAGGGTTATGGCTACACCTTC
-,TRBJ2-7,TRBV5-1,TRBD1,CASSWGTAISYEQYF,TGCGCCAGCAGCTGGGGGACAGCCATCTCCTACGAGCAGTACTTC
-,TRBJ2-7,TRBV10-3,-,CASSQELGFYEQYF,TGTGCCTCCTCGCAGGAGCTAGGGTTCTACGAGCAGTACTTC
-,TRBJ1-1,TRBV5-1,-,CASSNRTGNTEAFF,TGCGCCAGCAGCAACAGAACAGGGAACACTGAAGCTTTCTTT
-,TRBJ2-1,TRBV7-8,-,CASSLVGNEQFF,TGTGCCAGCAGCTTAGTCGGGAATGAGCAGTTCTTC
-,TRBJ2-4,TRBV19,TRBD2,CASSTGTSGRADIQYF,TGTGCCAGTAGTACCGGGACTAGCGGGAGGGCCGACATTCAGTACTTC
-,TRBJ2-3,TRBV7-3,-,CASSLTRETQYF,TGTGCCAGCAGCTTAACACGAGAAACGCAGTATTTT
-,TRBJ1-6,TRBV5-6,TRBD1,CASSSTGGTYNSPLHF,TGTGCCAGCAGCTCGACAGGGGGAACCTATAATTCACCCCTCCACTTT
-,TRBJ2-2,TRBV27,-,CASSFFVTGELFF,TGTGCCAGCAGTTTTTTTGTCACCGGGGAGCTGTTTTTT
-,TRBJ2-7,TRBV20-1,-,CSASRDLTF,TGCAGTGCAAGTAGGGACCTAACCTTC
-,TRBJ1-2,TRBV7-9,TRBD1,CASSLALRDSLYGYTF,TGTGCCAGCAGCTTAGCACTACGGGACAGTCTCTATGGCTACACCTTC
-,TRBJ2-7,TRBV10-3,-,CAISEWKRRKDYEQYF,TGTGCCATCAGTGAGTGGAAGCGACGGAAAGATTACGAGCAGTACTTC
-,TRBJ1-1,TRBV11-3,-,CASSLVSGTEAFF,TGTGCCAGCAGCTTAGTGTCGGGGACCGAAGCTTTCTTT
-,TRBJ1-2,TRBV7-2,TRBD1,CASSSGQGYGYTF,TGTGCCAGCAGCTCCGGACAGGGCTATGGCTACACCTTC
-,TRBJ2-5,TRBV11-2,TRBD1,CASSKTRQGAGETQYF,TGTGCCAGCAGCAAAACCCGACAGGGGGCTGGGGAGACCCAGTACTTC
-,TRBJ2-1,TRBV10-1,TRBD2,CASSEDVGGSSYNEQFF,TGCGCCAGCAGTGAGGACGTTGGCGGGAGCTCCTACAATGAGCAGTTCTTC
-,TRBJ2-7,TRBV5-1,-,CASSLEGFDDEQYF,TGCGCCAGCAGCTTGGAAGGGTTCGACGACGAGCAGTACTTC